These T cell receptor beta chains were read from a single sample in a study of shared clonotypes between healthy human individuals. The protocol was immunoSEQ multiplex PCR, while the TCRdb copy is restricted to in-frame clones and leaves out a portion. Altogether over a million clones are present, approximately 97% being singletons, with the ten largest covering roughly 1.2%. Sequencing was performed on naive CD4+ T cells sorted from blood. Every receptor here comes from a man aged 25-45 years in good health. CDR3s include the opening cysteine and the closing phenylalanine or tryptophan. Each record gives: CDR3 protein, CDR3 DNA, V gene, clone size, J gene, D gene. The D gene is left open where the match is weak. The size entry is marked missing in some rows and otherwise reads once, few, many or a size class.

cdr3_aa: CASGLRDYNEQFF
cdr3_nt: TGTGCTAGTGGCCTACGGGACTACAATGAGCAGTTCTTC
v_call: TRBV12-5
clone_size: -
j_call: TRBJ2-1
d_call: -

cdr3_aa: CASSSRTNRDRVIAGELFF
cdr3_nt: TGTGCCAGCAGCTCACGAACGAACCGGGACAGGGTAATCGCCGGGGAGCTGTTTTTT
v_call: TRBV7-8
clone_size: -
j_call: TRBJ2-2
d_call: TRBD1

cdr3_aa: CASSLGGRGDTGELFF
cdr3_nt: TGTGCCAGCAGCTTGGGCGGGAGAGGGGACACCGGGGAGCTGTTTTTT
v_call: TRBV5-4
clone_size: -
j_call: TRBJ2-2
d_call: TRBD2

cdr3_aa: CASSRTGLGYPYEQYF
cdr3_nt: TGTGCCAGCAGCAGAACGGGACTAGGCTACCCATACGAGCAGTACTTC
v_call: TRBV5-8
clone_size: -
j_call: TRBJ2-7
d_call: TRBD2

cdr3_aa: CASSPSGRGEQFF
cdr3_nt: TGTGCCAGCAGCCCAAGCGGGAGGGGTGAGCAGTTCTTC
v_call: TRBV9
clone_size: -
j_call: TRBJ2-1
d_call: TRBD2

cdr3_aa: CASSVVSGNTEAFF
cdr3_nt: TGTGCCAGCAGCGTAGTCTCCGGGAACACTGAAGCTTTCTTT
v_call: TRBV9
clone_size: -
j_call: TRBJ1-1
d_call: -

cdr3_aa: CASSILPVGRTEAFF
cdr3_nt: TGTGCCAGTAGTATATTGCCGGTGGGGAGGACTGAAGCTTTCTTT
v_call: TRBV19
clone_size: -
j_call: TRBJ1-1
d_call: -

cdr3_aa: CASSLAITRENEQFF
cdr3_nt: TGCGCCAGCAGCTTGGCCATAACGCGGGAAAATGAGCAGTTCTTC
v_call: TRBV5-1
clone_size: once
j_call: TRBJ2-1
d_call: -

cdr3_aa: CASSQDRVYEQYF
cdr3_nt: TGCGCCAGCAGCCAGGACAGGGTATACGAGCAGTACTTC
v_call: TRBV5-1
clone_size: -
j_call: TRBJ2-7
d_call: TRBD1

cdr3_aa: CASSPLPGQGLFDGYTF
cdr3_nt: TGTGCCAGCTCACCACTACCGGGACAGGGCCTTTTTGATGGCTACACCTTC
v_call: TRBV18
clone_size: -
j_call: TRBJ1-2
d_call: TRBD1

cdr3_aa: CSVRAPIEGGNTIYF
cdr3_nt: TGCAGCGTCCGGGCGCCTATCGAGGGTGGAAACACCATATATTTT
v_call: TRBV29-1
clone_size: -
j_call: TRBJ1-3
d_call: -

cdr3_aa: CASTFGLAGTGELFF
cdr3_nt: TGTGCCAGTACCTTTGGACTAGCAGGAACCGGGGAGCTGTTTTTT
v_call: TRBV19
clone_size: -
j_call: TRBJ2-2
d_call: TRBD2

cdr3_aa: CASRGSYNEQFF
cdr3_nt: TGTGCCAGCAGGGGTTCCTACAATGAGCAGTTCTTC
v_call: TRBV7-8
clone_size: -
j_call: TRBJ2-1
d_call: -

cdr3_aa: CASSAGPGLEGNEQFF
cdr3_nt: TGTGCCAGCAGTGCCGGTCCCGGACTAGAGGGCAATGAGCAGTTCTTC
v_call: TRBV25-1
clone_size: -
j_call: TRBJ2-1
d_call: TRBD2

cdr3_aa: CASRDSFQPQHF
cdr3_nt: TGCGCCAGTAGGGACAGTTTTCAGCCCCAGCATTTT
v_call: TRBV10-2
clone_size: -
j_call: TRBJ1-5
d_call: TRBD1

cdr3_aa: CASSLEAGRGTEAFF
cdr3_nt: TGTGCCAGCAGCTTAGAGGCAGGGAGAGGCACTGAAGCTTTCTTT
v_call: TRBV7-2
clone_size: -
j_call: TRBJ1-1
d_call: -

cdr3_aa: CASSLASGGGDEQYF
cdr3_nt: TGTGCCAGCAGCTTAGCATCAGGGGGCGGCGACGAGCAGTACTTC
v_call: TRBV7-2
clone_size: -
j_call: TRBJ2-7
d_call: TRBD1

cdr3_aa: CASMGQGASTEAFF
cdr3_nt: TGTGCCAGCATGGGACAGGGTGCCAGCACTGAAGCTTTCTTT
v_call: TRBV7-2
clone_size: -
j_call: TRBJ1-1
d_call: TRBD1

cdr3_aa: CASSLGTDSNQPQHF
cdr3_nt: TGCGCCAGCAGCTTAGGGACAGATAGCAATCAGCCCCAGCATTTT
v_call: TRBV5-1
clone_size: few
j_call: TRBJ1-5
d_call: TRBD1

cdr3_aa: CASSSDTYTDTQYF
cdr3_nt: TGTGCCAGCAGCTCGGACACCTACACAGATACGCAGTATTTT
v_call: TRBV7-9
clone_size: -
j_call: TRBJ2-3
d_call: -

cdr3_aa: CASSLALTSGSFYEQFF
cdr3_nt: TGTGCCAGCAGCTTGGCACTAACTAGCGGGAGTTTCTATGAGCAGTTCTTC
v_call: TRBV5-5
clone_size: -
j_call: TRBJ2-1
d_call: TRBD2

cdr3_aa: CASSGAGGLFEQYF
cdr3_nt: TGTGCCAGCAGTGGGGCGGGAGGCCTTTTCGAGCAGTACTTC
v_call: TRBV2
clone_size: -
j_call: TRBJ2-7
d_call: TRBD2

cdr3_aa: CASSIIAQGWEPQHF
cdr3_nt: TGTGCCAGTAGTATCATAGCTCAGGGTTGGGAGCCCCAGCATTTT
v_call: TRBV19
clone_size: -
j_call: TRBJ1-5
d_call: -

cdr3_aa: CASSSGLGADTQYF
cdr3_nt: TGTGCCAGCAGCTCCGGGCTTGGGGCAGATACGCAGTATTTT
v_call: TRBV5-4
clone_size: once
j_call: TRBJ2-3
d_call: -

cdr3_aa: CASNLWGTATSTDTQYF
cdr3_nt: TGTGCCAGCAATCTCTGGGGGACTGCCACTAGCACAGATACGCAGTATTTT
v_call: TRBV2
clone_size: -
j_call: TRBJ2-3
d_call: -

cdr3_aa: CASSAGQGGYEQYF
cdr3_nt: TGTGCCAGCAGCGCGGGACAGGGAGGCTACGAGCAGTACTTC
v_call: TRBV21-1
clone_size: -
j_call: TRBJ2-7
d_call: -

cdr3_aa: CASATGLAGGQETQYF
cdr3_nt: TGTGCCAGCGCGACAGGGCTAGCGGGAGGCCAAGAGACCCAGTACTTC
v_call: TRBV7-2
clone_size: -
j_call: TRBJ2-5
d_call: TRBD2

cdr3_aa: CASTDLPGTSGSPYEQYF
cdr3_nt: TGTGCCAGCACTGACCTACCAGGGACTAGCGGGAGTCCCTACGAGCAGTACTTC
v_call: TRBV7-9
clone_size: -
j_call: TRBJ2-7
d_call: TRBD2

cdr3_aa: CASSWDRVNQPQHF
cdr3_nt: TGTGCCAGCAGTTGGGACAGGGTGAATCAGCCCCAGCATTTT
v_call: TRBV28
clone_size: -
j_call: TRBJ1-5
d_call: TRBD1

cdr3_aa: CASSLWRGSGYTF
cdr3_nt: TGTGCCAGCAGTTTATGGAGGGGATCTGGCTACACCTTC
v_call: TRBV27
clone_size: few
j_call: TRBJ1-2
d_call: -

cdr3_aa: CASSPYIPPNTGELFF
cdr3_nt: TGTGCCAGCAGCCCGTACATTCCCCCGAACACCGGGGAGCTGTTTTTT
v_call: TRBV7-9
clone_size: -
j_call: TRBJ2-2
d_call: -

cdr3_aa: CASSGLVVSGELFF
cdr3_nt: TGTGCCAGCAGCGGGCTAGTGGTATCCGGGGAGCTGTTTTTT
v_call: TRBV9
clone_size: once
j_call: TRBJ2-2
d_call: -

cdr3_aa: CSVEDQGGYTEAFF
cdr3_nt: TGCAGCGTTGAAGATCAAGGGGGATACACTGAAGCTTTCTTT
v_call: TRBV29-1
clone_size: -
j_call: TRBJ1-1
d_call: -

cdr3_aa: CASRGQAASTDTQYF
cdr3_nt: TGTGCCAGCAGGGGCCAAGCGGCTAGCACAGATACGCAGTATTTT
v_call: TRBV5-4
clone_size: -
j_call: TRBJ2-3
d_call: -

cdr3_aa: CASSLAKDPPNYGYTF
cdr3_nt: TGTGCCAGCAGCTTAGCCAAGGACCCTCCTAACTATGGCTACACCTTC
v_call: TRBV7-2
clone_size: once
j_call: TRBJ1-2
d_call: -

cdr3_aa: CASSQEIPSGSSYNEQFF
cdr3_nt: TGCGCCAGCAGCCAAGAGATCCCTAGCGGGAGCTCCTACAATGAGCAGTTCTTC
v_call: TRBV4-3
clone_size: -
j_call: TRBJ2-1
d_call: TRBD2

cdr3_aa: CASSVEVGAAKNIQYF
cdr3_nt: TGTGCCAGCAGCGTAGAGGTGGGTGCGGCCAAAAACATTCAGTACTTC
v_call: TRBV9
clone_size: -
j_call: TRBJ2-4
d_call: -

cdr3_aa: CAISGGRGSGNQPQHF
cdr3_nt: TGTGCCATCAGTGGGGGTCGGGGGAGCGGCAATCAGCCCCAGCATTTT
v_call: TRBV10-3
clone_size: -
j_call: TRBJ1-5
d_call: -

cdr3_aa: CASSDWLQPQHF
cdr3_nt: TGTGCCAGCAGCGATTGGCTTCAGCCCCAGCATTTT
v_call: TRBV5-5
clone_size: -
j_call: TRBJ1-5
d_call: -

cdr3_aa: CASSVGTSGRGEQFF
cdr3_nt: TGTGCCAGCAGCGTAGGGACTAGCGGGAGAGGTGAGCAGTTCTTC
v_call: TRBV9
clone_size: -
j_call: TRBJ2-1
d_call: TRBD2

cdr3_aa: CASSLAPSGSLDNEQFF
cdr3_nt: TGTGCCAGCAGCTTAGCGCCTAGCGGGAGTCTCGACAATGAGCAGTTCTTC
v_call: TRBV7-2
clone_size: -
j_call: TRBJ2-1
d_call: TRBD2

cdr3_aa: CATSRGQNFVTGELFF
cdr3_nt: TGTGCCACCAGCAGAGGGCAGAATTTCGTCACCGGGGAGCTGTTTTTT
v_call: TRBV15
clone_size: -
j_call: TRBJ2-2
d_call: -

cdr3_aa: CASSFGGRAEETQYF
cdr3_nt: TGTGCCAGCAGCTTTGGCGGGAGGGCCGAAGAGACCCAGTACTTC
v_call: TRBV5-4
clone_size: -
j_call: TRBJ2-5
d_call: TRBD2

cdr3_aa: CASKGTPETQYF
cdr3_nt: TGTGCCAGTAAGGGCACTCCGGAGACCCAGTACTTC
v_call: TRBV19
clone_size: once
j_call: TRBJ2-5
d_call: -

cdr3_aa: CASSLALNEQFF
cdr3_nt: TGTGCCAGCAGCTTAGCCCTCAATGAGCAGTTCTTC
v_call: TRBV7-2
clone_size: -
j_call: TRBJ2-1
d_call: -

cdr3_aa: CASSVGGYTF
cdr3_nt: TGTGCCAGCAGTGTAGGTGGCTACACCTTC
v_call: TRBV6-1
clone_size: -
j_call: TRBJ1-2
d_call: -

cdr3_aa: CASSLDRGTEAFF
cdr3_nt: TGTGCCAGCAGTTTAGACAGGGGGACTGAAGCTTTCTTT
v_call: TRBV28
clone_size: once
j_call: TRBJ1-1
d_call: TRBD1

cdr3_aa: CASSAVGLAAYNEQFF
cdr3_nt: TGTGCCAGCAGCGCCGTCGGACTAGCGGCCTACAATGAGCAGTTCTTC
v_call: TRBV7-2
clone_size: -
j_call: TRBJ2-1
d_call: TRBD2

cdr3_aa: CAWSAGTGSSYEQYF
cdr3_nt: TGTGCCTGGAGTGCCGGGACAGGTTCATCCTACGAGCAGTACTTC
v_call: TRBV30
clone_size: once
j_call: TRBJ2-7
d_call: TRBD1

cdr3_aa: CASSLKGGSGTEAFF
cdr3_nt: TGTGCCAGCTCATTGAAGGGGGGGTCGGGCACTGAAGCTTTCTTT
v_call: TRBV18
clone_size: -
j_call: TRBJ1-1
d_call: -

cdr3_aa: CSEAENTEAFF
cdr3_nt: TGCAGTGAGGCAGAAAACACTGAAGCTTTCTTT
v_call: TRBV20-1
clone_size: -
j_call: TRBJ1-1
d_call: -

cdr3_aa: CASSSYRGTDQKLFF
cdr3_nt: TGTGCCAGCAGCTCGTACAGGGGGACTGATCAAAAACTGTTTTTT
v_call: TRBV11-2
clone_size: -
j_call: TRBJ1-4
d_call: TRBD1